This is a list of T cell receptor beta chains from one sample in a study of T cells after yellow fever vaccination. TCRdb ran MiXCR on the 5' RACE reads and lists one entry per CDR3 protein. The data show around 600,000 distinct CDR3 sequences, around 12% seen once. This material consisted of PBMCs, taken on the day of the yellow fever booster vaccination. These receptors all come from a man aged 25-45 years who received the YFV17D yellow fever vaccine. Each CDR3 is given without its conserved first and last residue. The order of the fields is clone size, J gene, D gene, V gene, CDR3 protein. D genes are given only for firm matches. The size of a clone is reported for some rows only, either as once, few or many, or as a class for expanded clones.

NA,TRBJ2-3,TRBD2,TRBV2,ASLLAGGTDTQY
few,TRBJ1-5,NA,TRBV28,ASSVVGRGNQPQH
NA,TRBJ2-1,TRBD2,TRBV20-1,SASWPGGLDEQF
NA,TRBJ2-7,NA,TRBV10-3,ANRLSYEQY
few,TRBJ1-1,NA,TRBV5-1,ASSPAGLVGEAF
few,TRBJ2-1,TRBD2,TRBV6-2/TRBV6-3,ASNLRTSGARNEQF
few,TRBJ2-7,NA,TRBV7-9,ASGPSGYEQY
few,TRBJ2-1,TRBD2,TRBV7-2,ASRTDQGLGVSEQF
NA,TRBJ2-3,NA,TRBV20-1,SAFTGTNTDTQY
few,TRBJ2-4,NA,TRBV12-3/TRBV12-4,ASSLGGAENIQY